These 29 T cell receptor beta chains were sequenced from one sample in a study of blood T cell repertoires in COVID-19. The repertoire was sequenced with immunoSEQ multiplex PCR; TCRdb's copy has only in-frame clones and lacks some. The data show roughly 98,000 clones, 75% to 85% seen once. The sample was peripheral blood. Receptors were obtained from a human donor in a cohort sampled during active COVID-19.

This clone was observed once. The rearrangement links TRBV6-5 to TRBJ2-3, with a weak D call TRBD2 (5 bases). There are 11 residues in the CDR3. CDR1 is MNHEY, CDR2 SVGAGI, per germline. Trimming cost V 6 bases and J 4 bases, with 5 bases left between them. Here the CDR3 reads CASRAADTQYF. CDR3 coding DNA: TGTGCCAGCAGAGCGGCAGATACGCAGTATTTT.

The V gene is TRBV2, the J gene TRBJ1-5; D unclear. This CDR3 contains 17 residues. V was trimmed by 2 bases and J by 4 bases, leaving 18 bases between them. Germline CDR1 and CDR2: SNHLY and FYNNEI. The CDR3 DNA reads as TGTGCCAGCAGTGAATTTTTCCGGGAAACGGTTAATCAGCCCCAGCATTTT. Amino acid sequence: CASSEFFRETVNQPQHF.

The CDR3 bases are TGCGCCAGCAGCCTCGGGACAGCAAATCAGCCCCAGCATTTT. Translating it yields CASSLGTANQPQHF. This chain connects TRBV5-1 to TRBJ1-5; 7 positions match TRBD1. V lost 4 bases, J lost 4 bases, and 5 bases stayed unmatched. CDR1 is SGHRS, CDR2 YFSETQ, per germline. There are 14 residues in the CDR3.

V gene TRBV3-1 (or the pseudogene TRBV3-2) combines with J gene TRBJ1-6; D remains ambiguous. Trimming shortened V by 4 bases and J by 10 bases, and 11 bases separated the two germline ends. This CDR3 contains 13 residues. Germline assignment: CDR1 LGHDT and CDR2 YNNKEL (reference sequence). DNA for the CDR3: TGTGCCAGCAGCCCCACGGGGAGCTCACCCCTCCACTTT. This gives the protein CASSPTGSSPLHF.

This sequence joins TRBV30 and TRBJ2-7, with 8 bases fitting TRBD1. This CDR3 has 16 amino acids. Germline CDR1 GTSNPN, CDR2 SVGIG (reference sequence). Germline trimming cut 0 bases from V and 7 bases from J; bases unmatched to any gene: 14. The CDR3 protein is CAWSVTSTGQGREQYF. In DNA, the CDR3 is TGTGCCTGGAGTGTAACCTCAACTGGACAGGGTAGAGAGCAGTACTTC.

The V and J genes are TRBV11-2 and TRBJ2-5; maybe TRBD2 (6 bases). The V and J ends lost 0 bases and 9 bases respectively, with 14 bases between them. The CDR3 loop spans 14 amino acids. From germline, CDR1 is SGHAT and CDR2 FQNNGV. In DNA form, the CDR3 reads TGTGCCAGCAGCTTAGACCTAACTAGCACGGCCCAGTACTTC. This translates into CASSLDLTSTAQYF.

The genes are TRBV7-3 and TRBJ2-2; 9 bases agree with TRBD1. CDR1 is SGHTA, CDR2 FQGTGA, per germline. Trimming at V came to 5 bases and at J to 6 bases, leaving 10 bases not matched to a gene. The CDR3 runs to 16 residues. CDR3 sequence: CASSSPGQGSAGELFF. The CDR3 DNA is TGTGCCAGCAGCAGTCCGGGACAGGGCTCGGCCGGGGAGCTGTTTTTT.

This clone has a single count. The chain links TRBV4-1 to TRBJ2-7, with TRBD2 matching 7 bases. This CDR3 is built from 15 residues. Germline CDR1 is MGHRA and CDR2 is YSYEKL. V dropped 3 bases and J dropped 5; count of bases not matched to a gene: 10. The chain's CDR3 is CASSHPGLGSHEQYF. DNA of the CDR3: TGCGCCAGCAGCCACCCCGGACTAGGATCCCACGAGCAGTACTTC.

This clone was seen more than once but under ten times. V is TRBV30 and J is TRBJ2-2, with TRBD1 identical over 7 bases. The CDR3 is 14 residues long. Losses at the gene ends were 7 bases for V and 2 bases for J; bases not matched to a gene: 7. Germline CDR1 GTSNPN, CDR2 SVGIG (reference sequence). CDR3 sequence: CASGTDINTGELFF. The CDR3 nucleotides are TGTGCCTCCGGGACAGACATCAACACCGGGGAGCTGTTTTTT.

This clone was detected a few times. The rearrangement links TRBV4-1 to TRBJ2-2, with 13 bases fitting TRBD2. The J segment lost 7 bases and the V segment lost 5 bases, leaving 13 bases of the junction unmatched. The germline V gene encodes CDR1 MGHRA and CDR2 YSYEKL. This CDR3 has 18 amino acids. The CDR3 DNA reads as TGCGCCAGCAGCTACAGAAGTACTAGCGGGGGGGCCCTCGGGGAGCTGTTTTTT. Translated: CASSYRSTSGGALGELFF.

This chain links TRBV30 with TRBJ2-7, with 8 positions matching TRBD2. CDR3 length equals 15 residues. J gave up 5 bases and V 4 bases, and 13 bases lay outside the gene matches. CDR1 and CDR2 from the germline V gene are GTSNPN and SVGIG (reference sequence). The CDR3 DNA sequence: TGTGCCTGGACTCCGGGAGGGACACGGCCTCACGAGCAGTACTTC. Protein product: CAWTPGGTRPHEQYF.

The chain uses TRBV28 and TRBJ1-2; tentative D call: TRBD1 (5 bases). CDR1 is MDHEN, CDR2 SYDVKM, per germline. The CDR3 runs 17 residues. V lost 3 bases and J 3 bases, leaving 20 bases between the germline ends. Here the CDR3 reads CASSLGGIGWEDYGYTF. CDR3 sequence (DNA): TGTGCCAGCAGTTTGGGGGGGATTGGCTGGGAGGACTATGGCTACACCTTC.

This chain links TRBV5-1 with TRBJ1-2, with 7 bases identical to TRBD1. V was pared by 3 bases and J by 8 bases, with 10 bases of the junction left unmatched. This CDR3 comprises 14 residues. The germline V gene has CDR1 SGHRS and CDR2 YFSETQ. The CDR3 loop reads CASSSDRSSRGYTF. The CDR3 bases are TGCGCCAGCAGCTCGGACAGGTCCTCCCGGGGCTACACCTTC.

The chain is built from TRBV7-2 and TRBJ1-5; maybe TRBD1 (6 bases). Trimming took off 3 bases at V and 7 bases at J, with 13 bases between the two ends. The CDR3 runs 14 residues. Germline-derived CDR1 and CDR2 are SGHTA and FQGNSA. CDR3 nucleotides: TGTGCCAGCAGCTTGGTCCGAGGGGGACAGCCCCAGCATTTT. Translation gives CASSLVRGGQPQHF. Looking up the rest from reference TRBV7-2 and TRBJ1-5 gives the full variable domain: GAGVSQSPSNKVTEKGKDVELRCDPISGHTALYWYRQSLGQGLEFLIYFQGNSAPDKSGLPSDRFSAERTGGSVSTLTIQRTQQEDSAVYLCASSLVRGGQPQHFGDGTRLSIL.

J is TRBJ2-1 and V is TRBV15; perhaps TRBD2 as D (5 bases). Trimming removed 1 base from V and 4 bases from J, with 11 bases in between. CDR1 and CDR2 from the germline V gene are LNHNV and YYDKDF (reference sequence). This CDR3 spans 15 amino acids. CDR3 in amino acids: CATSRGDEGYNEQFF. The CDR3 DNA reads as TGTGCCACCAGCAGAGGGGATGAGGGTTACAATGAGCAGTTCTTC.

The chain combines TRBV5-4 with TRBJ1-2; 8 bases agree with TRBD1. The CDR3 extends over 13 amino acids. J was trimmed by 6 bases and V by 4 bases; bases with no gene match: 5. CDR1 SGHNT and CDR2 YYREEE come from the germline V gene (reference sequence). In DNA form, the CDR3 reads TGTGCCAGCAGCCCGACAGGGGAAGATGGCTACACCTTC. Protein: CASSPTGEDGYTF.

DNA of the CDR3: TGTGCCATCAGGCCGGGACTAGCCTTACTAGAGCAGTACTTC. It is translated as CAIRPGLALLEQYF. This sequence joins TRBV10-3 and TRBJ2-7, with 9 nucleotides matching TRBD2. The V and J ends lost 6 bases and 7 bases, in that order; junction bases with no gene match: 10. The CDR3 sequence is 14 residues long. Looked up from germline, CDR1 is ENHRY and CDR2 is SYGVKD.

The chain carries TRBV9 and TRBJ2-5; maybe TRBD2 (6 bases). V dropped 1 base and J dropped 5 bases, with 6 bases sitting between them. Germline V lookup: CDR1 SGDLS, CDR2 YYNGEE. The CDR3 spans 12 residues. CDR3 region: CASSVSGETQYF. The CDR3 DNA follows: TGTGCCAGCAGCGTAAGCGGGGAGACCCAGTACTTC.

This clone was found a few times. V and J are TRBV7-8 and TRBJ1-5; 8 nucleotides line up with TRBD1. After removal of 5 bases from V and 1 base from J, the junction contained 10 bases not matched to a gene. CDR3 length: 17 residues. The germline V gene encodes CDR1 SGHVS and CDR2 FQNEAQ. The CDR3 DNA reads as TGTGCCAGCAGCCCAAGCCCGACAGGGGTGAGCAATCAGCCCCAGCATTTT. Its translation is CASSPSPTGVSNQPQHF. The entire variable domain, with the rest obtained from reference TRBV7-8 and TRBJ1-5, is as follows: GAGVSQSPRYKVAKRGQDVALRCDPISGHVSLFWYQQALGQGPEFLTYFQNEAQLDKSGLPSDRFFAERPEGSVSTLKIQRTQQEDSAVYLCASSPSPTGVSNQPQHFGDGTRLSIL.

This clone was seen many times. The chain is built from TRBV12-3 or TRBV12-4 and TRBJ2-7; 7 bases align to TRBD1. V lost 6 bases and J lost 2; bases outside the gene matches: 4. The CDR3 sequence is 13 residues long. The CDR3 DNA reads TGTGCCAGCAGAGGACAGGCCACCTACGAGCAGTACTTC. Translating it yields CASRGQATYEQYF.

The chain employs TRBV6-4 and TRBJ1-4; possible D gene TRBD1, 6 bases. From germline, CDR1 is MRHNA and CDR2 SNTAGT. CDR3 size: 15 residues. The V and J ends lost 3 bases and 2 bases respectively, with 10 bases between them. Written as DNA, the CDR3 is TGTGCCAGCAGTGAGGGGGCCGGGACTAATGAAAAACTGTTTTTT. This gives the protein CASSEGAGTNEKLFF.

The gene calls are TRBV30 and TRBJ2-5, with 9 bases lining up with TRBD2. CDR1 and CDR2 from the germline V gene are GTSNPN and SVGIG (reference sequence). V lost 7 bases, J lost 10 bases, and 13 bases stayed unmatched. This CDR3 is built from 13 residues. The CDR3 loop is CAFSGGAGMVQYF. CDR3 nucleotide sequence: TGTGCCTTTAGCGGGGGTGCCGGTATGGTCCAGTACTTC.

CDR3 sequence reads: CASSYEGGVEPLHF. CDR3 sequence (DNA): TGTGCCAGCAGTTACGAGGGTGGGGTAGAACCCCTCCACTTT. This chain connects TRBV6-5 to TRBJ1-6; D unresolved. The CDR3 is made up of 14 amino acids. Trimming pared 2 bases from V and 12 bases from J, leaving 14 bases between. Per the germline V gene, CDR1 is MNHEY and CDR2 is SVGAGI.

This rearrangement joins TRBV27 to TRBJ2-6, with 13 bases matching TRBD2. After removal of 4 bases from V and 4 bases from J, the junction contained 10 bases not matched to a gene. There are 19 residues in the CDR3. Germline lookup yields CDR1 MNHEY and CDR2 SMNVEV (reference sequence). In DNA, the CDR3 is TGTGCCAGCAGTTCTTGGGTGACTAGCGGGGGGTTCGGGGCCAACGTCCTGACTTTC. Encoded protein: CASSSWVTSGGFGANVLTF.

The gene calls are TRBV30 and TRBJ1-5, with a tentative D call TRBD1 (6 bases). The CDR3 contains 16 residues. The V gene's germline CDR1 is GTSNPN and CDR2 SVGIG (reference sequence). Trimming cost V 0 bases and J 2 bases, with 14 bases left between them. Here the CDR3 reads CAWSVRGRGRNQPQHF. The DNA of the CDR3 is TGTGCCTGGAGTGTAAGAGGCAGGGGACGCAATCAGCCCCAGCATTTT.

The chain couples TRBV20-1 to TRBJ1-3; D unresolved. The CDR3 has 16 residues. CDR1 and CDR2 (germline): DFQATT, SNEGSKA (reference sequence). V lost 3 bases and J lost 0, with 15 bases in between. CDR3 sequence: CSASSGLKRSGNTIYF. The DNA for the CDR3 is TGCAGTGCTAGTTCAGGACTGAAACGCTCTGGAAACACCATATATTTT.

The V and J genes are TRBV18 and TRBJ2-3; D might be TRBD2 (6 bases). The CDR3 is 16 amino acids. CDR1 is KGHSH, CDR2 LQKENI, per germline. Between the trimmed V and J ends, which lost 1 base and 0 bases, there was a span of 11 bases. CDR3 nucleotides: TGTGCCAGCTCACCACGGAGGGGAGGTAGCACAGATACGCAGTATTTT. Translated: CASSPRRGGSTDTQYF.

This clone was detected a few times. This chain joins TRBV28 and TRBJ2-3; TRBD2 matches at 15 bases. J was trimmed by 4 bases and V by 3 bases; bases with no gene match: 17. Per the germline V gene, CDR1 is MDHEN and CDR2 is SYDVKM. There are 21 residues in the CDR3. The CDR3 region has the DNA TGTGCCAGCAGTTTTAGGAAGGGACTAGCGGGGGGACTGCACTATGCAGATACGCAGTATTTT. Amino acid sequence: CASSFRKGLAGGLHYADTQYF.

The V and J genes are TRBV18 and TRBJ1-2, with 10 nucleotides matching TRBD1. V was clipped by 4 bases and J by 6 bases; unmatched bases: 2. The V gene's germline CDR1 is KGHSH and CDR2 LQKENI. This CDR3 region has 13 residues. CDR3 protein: CASSRGQGDGYTF. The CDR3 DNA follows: TGTGCCAGCTCACGCGGACAGGGGGATGGCTACACCTTC.